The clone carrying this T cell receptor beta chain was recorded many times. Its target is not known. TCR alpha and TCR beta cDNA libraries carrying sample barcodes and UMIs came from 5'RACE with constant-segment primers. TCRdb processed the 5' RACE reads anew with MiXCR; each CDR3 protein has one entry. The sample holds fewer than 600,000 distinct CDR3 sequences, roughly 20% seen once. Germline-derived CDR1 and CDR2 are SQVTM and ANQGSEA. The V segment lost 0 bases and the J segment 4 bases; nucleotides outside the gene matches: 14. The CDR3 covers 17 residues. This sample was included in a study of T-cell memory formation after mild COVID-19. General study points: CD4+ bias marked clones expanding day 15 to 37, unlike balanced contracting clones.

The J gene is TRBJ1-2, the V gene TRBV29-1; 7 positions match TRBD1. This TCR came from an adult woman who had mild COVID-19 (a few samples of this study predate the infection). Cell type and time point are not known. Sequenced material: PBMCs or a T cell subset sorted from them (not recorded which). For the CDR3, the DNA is TGCAGCGTTGAAGATCGGGGACAGTCCCTACTGCGCTATGGCTACACCTTC. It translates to CSVEDRGQSLLRYGYTF.